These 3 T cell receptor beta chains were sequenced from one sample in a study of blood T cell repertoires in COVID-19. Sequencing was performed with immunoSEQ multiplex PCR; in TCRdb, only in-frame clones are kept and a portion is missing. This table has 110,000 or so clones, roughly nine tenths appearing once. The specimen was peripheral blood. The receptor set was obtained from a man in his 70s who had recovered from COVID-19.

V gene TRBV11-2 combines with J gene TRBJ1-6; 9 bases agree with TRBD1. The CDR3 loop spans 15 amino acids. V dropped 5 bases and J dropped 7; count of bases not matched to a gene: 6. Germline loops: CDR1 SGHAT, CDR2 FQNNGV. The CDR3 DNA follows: TGTGCCAGCAGCCACGGACAGGGGTCGAATTCACCCCTCCACTTT. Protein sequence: CASSHGQGSNSPLHF.

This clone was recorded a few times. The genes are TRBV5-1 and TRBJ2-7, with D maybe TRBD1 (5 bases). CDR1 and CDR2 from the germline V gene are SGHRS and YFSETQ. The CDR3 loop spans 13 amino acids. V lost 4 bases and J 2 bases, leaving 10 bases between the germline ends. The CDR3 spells CASSPGRAYEQYF. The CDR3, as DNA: TGCGCCAGCAGCCCTGGCAGGGCCTACGAGCAGTACTTC.

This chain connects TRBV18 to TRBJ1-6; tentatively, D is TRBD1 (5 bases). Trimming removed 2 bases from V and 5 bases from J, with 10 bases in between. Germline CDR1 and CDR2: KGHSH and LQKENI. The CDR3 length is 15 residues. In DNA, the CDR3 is TGTGCCAGCTCACCATCGACAGCCGATAATTCACCCCTCCACTTT. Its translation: CASSPSTADNSPLHF.